These T cell receptor beta chains were read from a single sample in a study of blood T cells in healthy people across ages. Using its own MiXCR run on the 5' RACE reads, TCRdb lists one record per CDR3 protein. The table includes 500,000 to 700,000 distinct CDR3 sequences, about 30% detected once. Specimen: blood. These receptors were taken from an elderly woman in good health. Each CDR3 is given with its conserved first and last residue.

CDR3aa: CASSPRQGLEKLFF
v_gene: TRBV12-3/TRBV12-4
j_gene: TRBJ1-4

CDR3aa: CASSQEGAWNEQFF
v_gene: TRBV6-2/TRBV6-3
j_gene: TRBJ2-1

CDR3aa: CAWSVEAAEKLFF
v_gene: TRBV30
j_gene: TRBJ1-4

CDR3aa: CASSKVGGQTYEQYF
v_gene: TRBV5-1
j_gene: TRBJ2-7

CDR3aa: CATKPGGEQTEAFF
v_gene: TRBV10-3
j_gene: TRBJ1-1

CDR3aa: CASSQDRTGTNYEQYF
v_gene: TRBV3-1
j_gene: TRBJ2-7

CDR3aa: CASSSQPGQRDYGYTF
v_gene: TRBV7-2
j_gene: TRBJ1-2

CDR3aa: CASSETSGSNIQYF
v_gene: TRBV5-1
j_gene: TRBJ2-4

CDR3aa: CASSLGAAFSYEQYF
v_gene: TRBV7-2
j_gene: TRBJ2-7

CDR3aa: CASSLRGRDSPLHF
v_gene: TRBV5-1
j_gene: TRBJ1-6

CDR3aa: CASSLDSGGVYEQFF
v_gene: TRBV7-2
j_gene: TRBJ2-1

CDR3aa: CASSLSGRGGSQPQHF
v_gene: TRBV5-8
j_gene: TRBJ1-5

CDR3aa: CASSSPPGDRIFQETQFF
v_gene: TRBV7-9
j_gene: -

CDR3aa: CSARPHLGQLYYGYTF
v_gene: TRBV20-1
j_gene: TRBJ1-2

CDR3aa: CASSLSSGNYGYTF
v_gene: TRBV27
j_gene: TRBJ1-2

CDR3aa: CASSEPDRDYGYTF
v_gene: TRBV6-1
j_gene: TRBJ1-2

CDR3aa: CSAPPGGYNEQFF
v_gene: TRBV20-1
j_gene: TRBJ2-1